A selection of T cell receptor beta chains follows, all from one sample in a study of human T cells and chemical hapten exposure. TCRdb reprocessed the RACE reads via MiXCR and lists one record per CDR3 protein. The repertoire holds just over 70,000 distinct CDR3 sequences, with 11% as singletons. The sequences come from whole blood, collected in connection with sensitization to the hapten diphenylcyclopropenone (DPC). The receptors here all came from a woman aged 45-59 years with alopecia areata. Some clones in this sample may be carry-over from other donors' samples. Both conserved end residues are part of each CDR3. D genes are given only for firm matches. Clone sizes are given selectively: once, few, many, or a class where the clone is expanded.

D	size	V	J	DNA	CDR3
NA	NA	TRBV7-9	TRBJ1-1	TGTGCCAGCAGCGCCACCCCCGACGGCCGCACTGAAGCTTTCTTT	CASSATPDGRTEAFF
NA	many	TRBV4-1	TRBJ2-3	TGCGCCAGCAGCCAAGATTTGGGTCTCAACACAGATACGCAGTATTTT	CASSQDLGLNTDTQYF
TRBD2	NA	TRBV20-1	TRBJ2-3	TGCAGCGTAGCGGGTACTAGCACAGATACGCAGTATTTT	CSVAGTSTDTQYF
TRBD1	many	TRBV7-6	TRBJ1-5	TGTGCCAGCAGCCCACGGACAGGGGGTTACCAGCCCCAGCATTTT	CASSPRTGGYQPQHF
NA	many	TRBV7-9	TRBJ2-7	TGTGCCAGCAGCTTAAACGCCGACGAGCAGTACTTC	CASSLNADEQYF
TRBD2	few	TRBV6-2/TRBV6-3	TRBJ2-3	TGTGCCAGCGCGGGACTAGCGGGGACTCTGAAGTATTTT	CASAGLAGTLKYF
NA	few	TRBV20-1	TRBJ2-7	TGCAGTGCCTCGGACGAGCAGTACTTC	CSASDEQYF
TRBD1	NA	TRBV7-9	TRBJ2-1	TGTGCCAGCAGCTTAGGGACAGGGGGCAATGAGCAGTTCTTC	CASSLGTGGNEQFF
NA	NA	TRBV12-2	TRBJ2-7	TGTGCAAGTCGCTTAATTCGACAGGGGCCCAACCACTACGAGCAGTACTTC	CASRLIRQGPNHYEQYF
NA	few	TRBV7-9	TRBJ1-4	TGTGCCAGCAGCCCCGGGGCACAACCTAATGAAAAACTGTTTTTT	CASSPGAQPNEKLFF
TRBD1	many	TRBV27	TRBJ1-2	TGTGCCAGCTCAATCTCTCCGGGACAGCTCTATGGCTACACCTTC	CASSISPGQLYGYTF
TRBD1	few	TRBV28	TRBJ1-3	TGTGCCAGCAGGGGGGGACAGGGCGATAGGAACACCATATATTTT	CASRGGQGDRNTIYF
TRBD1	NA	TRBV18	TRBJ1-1	TGTGCCAGCTCACCAGACAGGGGGCAGGTCACTGAAGCTTTCTTT	CASSPDRGQVTEAFF
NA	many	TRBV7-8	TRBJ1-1	TGTGCCAGCAGCTTAGCGCCTATAGGGACCCCAAAGGGCACTGAAGCTTTCTTT	CASSLAPIGTPKGTEAFF
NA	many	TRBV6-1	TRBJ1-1	TGTGCCAGCAGTGAATTTCAGGGAGGCTCGAACACTGAAGCTTTCTTT	CASSEFQGGSNTEAFF
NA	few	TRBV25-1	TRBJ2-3	TGTGCCAGCAAAGCTAGCGGCACAGATACGCAGTATTTT	CASKASGTDTQYF
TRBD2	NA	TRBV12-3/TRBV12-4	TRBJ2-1	TGTGCCAGCAGGAGAACTAGCGGAAACAATGAGCAGTTCTTC	CASRRTSGNNEQFF
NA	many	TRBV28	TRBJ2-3	TGTGCCAGCAGTTCAGGGGGGGGGACAGATACGCAGTATTTT	CASSSGGGTDTQYF
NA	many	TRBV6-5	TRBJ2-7	TGTGCCAGCAGTTCCTTTTCGGGGGAGCAGTACTTC	CASSSFSGEQYF
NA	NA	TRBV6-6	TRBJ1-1	TGTGCCAGCAGTTATCGGCCATCCTCGGGGACTGAAGCTTTCTTT	CASSYRPSSGTEAFF
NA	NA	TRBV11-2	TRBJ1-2	TGTGCCAGCAGCCAGAATGACTATGGCTACACCTTC	CASSQNDYGYTF
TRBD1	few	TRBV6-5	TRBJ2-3	TGTGCCAGCACCCAGACAGGGGGTGAGGCAGATACGCAGTATTTT	CASTQTGGEADTQYF
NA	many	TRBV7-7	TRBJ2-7	TGTGCCAGCAGCCCTGACAACCCCTACGAGCAGTACTTC	CASSPDNPYEQYF
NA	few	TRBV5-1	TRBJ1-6	TGCGCCAGCAGCTTGGAGGGACACTGGAGTTCACCCCTCCACTTT	CASSLEGHWSSPLHF
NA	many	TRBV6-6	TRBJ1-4	TGTGCCAGCAGTTGGAGCGGGGAAAGCGAAAAACTGTTTTTT	CASSWSGESEKLFF
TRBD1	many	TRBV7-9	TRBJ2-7	TGTGCCAGCAGCTTAGTCCCGGGACAGGGGTCCTACGAGCAGTACTTC	CASSLVPGQGSYEQYF
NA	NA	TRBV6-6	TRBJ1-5	TGTGCCAGCAGTTACTCGGGGCATCAGCCCCAGCATTTT	CASSYSGHQPQHF
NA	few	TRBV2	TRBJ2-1	TGTGCCAGCAGTGAAGCGGCGACTAGTTTTAATGAGCAGTTCTTC	CASSEAATSFNEQFF
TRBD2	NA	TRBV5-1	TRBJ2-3	TGCGCCAGCTCCCTTGGGGTGACTAGCGGAGATACGCAGTATTTT	CASSLGVTSGDTQYF
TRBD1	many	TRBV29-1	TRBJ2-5	TGCAGCGTCCCGACAGGGGGCCGGACTTGGGAGACCCAGTACTTC	CSVPTGGRTWETQYF
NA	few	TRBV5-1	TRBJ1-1	TGCGCCAGCAGCTTGGGGAGGGGGAACACTGAAGCTTTCTTT	CASSLGRGNTEAFF